Below, 26 T cell receptor beta chains from the same sample are listed, as sequenced in a study of neurological immune-mediated disorders. TCRdb reprocessed the 5' RACE reads with MiXCR, giving one entry per CDR3 protein. Here the sample spans about 10,000 distinct CDR3 sequences, more than 20% being singletons. What was sequenced was CD8+ T cells from blood. The source is a woman aged 40 to 50 with multiple sclerosis.

This clonotype was seen many times. The V call is TRBV25-1, the J call TRBJ1-4, with TRBD1 as a possible D gene (6 bases). The CDR3 is 18 amino acids. Per the germline V gene, CDR1 is MGHDK and CDR2 is SYGVNS. V was clipped by 2 bases and J by 7 bases, with 23 bases between them. DNA for the CDR3: TGTGCCAGCAGTGAAGAGGAGGGGGTTCAGGGGACGGGTGAAAAACTGTTTTTT. Amino acid sequence: CASSEEEGVQGTGEKLFF.

The V and J genes are TRBV5-1 and TRBJ2-1; D possibly corresponds to TRBD2 (5 bases). The CDR3 has 15 amino acids. Germline assignment: CDR1 SGHRS and CDR2 YFSETQ. V lost 4 bases, J lost 0 bases, and 11 bases lay in between. As DNA, the CDR3 is TGCGCCAGCAGCGGCGGGTATTACTCCTACAATGAGCAGTTCTTC. It translates to CASSGGYYSYNEQFF.

There are many counts of this clonotype. The chain employs TRBV30 and TRBJ2-1; D is perhaps TRBD2 (5 bases). Trimming cost V 1 base and J 5 bases, with 12 bases left between them. Germline values: CDR1 GTSNPN, CDR2 SVGIG (reference sequence). The CDR3 extends over 14 amino acids. CDR3 sequence reads: CAWSGGSAHNEQFF. CDR3 nucleotide sequence: TGTGCCTGGAGTGGTGGGAGCGCACACAATGAGCAGTTCTTC.

This clonotype has more than one count but fewer than ten. The CDR3 DNA reads as TGTGCCAGCGTGGGGAGAGGGATCTACGAGCAGTACTTC. Its protein is CASVGRGIYEQYF. The rearrangement uses TRBV25-1 and TRBJ2-7, with D possibly matching TRBD2 (5 bases). The V end lost 8 bases, the J end lost 3 bases, and 14 bases lay between the germline ends. Germline V lookup: CDR1 MGHDK, CDR2 SYGVNS. The CDR3 covers 13 residues.

This clonotype has a count of ten or more. The chain has TRBV7-9 and TRBJ2-5, with 7 positions matching TRBD2. Germline lookup yields CDR1 SEHNR and CDR2 FQNEAQ (reference sequence). V shed 5 bases, J shed 2 bases, and the junction held 8 bases outside the gene matches. The CDR3 length is 15 residues. CDR3 in DNA: TGTGCCAGCAGCCCCCTGCAGGGACTACAAGAGACCCAGTACTTC. Its translation: CASSPLQGLQETQYF. Drawing the rest from reference TRBV7-9 and TRBJ2-5, the complete variable domain is DTGVSQNPRHKITKRGQNVTFRCDPISEHNRLYWYRQTLGQGPEFLTYFQNEAQLEKSRLLSDRFSAERPKGSFSTLEIQRTEQGDSAMYLCASSPLQGLQETQYFGPGTRLLVL.

This clonotype was found many times. The CDR3: CASSLWTSGEETQYF. Here the CDR3 DNA reads TGTGCCAGCAGCCTATGGACTAGCGGTGAAGAGACCCAGTACTTC. This chain joins TRBV11-2 and TRBJ2-5; 10 nucleotides align to TRBD2. The CDR3 is 15 residues long. V was clipped by 5 bases and J by 3 bases; unmatched bases: 6. In germline, CDR1 is SGHAT, CDR2 FQNNGV.

The chain links TRBV12-3 or TRBV12-4 to TRBJ2-2; no definite D call. This CDR3 has 14 residues. Between the trimmed V and J ends, which lost 3 bases and 4 bases, there was a span of 9 bases. The CDR3 DNA follows: TGTGCCAGCAGTTTCCTATTGGGCACCGGGGAGCTGTTTTTT. Amino acid sequence: CASSFLLGTGELFF.

At least ten counts were recorded for this clonotype. As DNA, the CDR3 is TGTGCCAGCAGCTTAGCTGGAGAGGGAAGTACCGGGGAGCTGTTTTTT. The encoded protein is CASSLAGEGSTGELFF. This chain uses TRBV7-9 with TRBJ2-2; tentatively, D is TRBD2 (5 bases). CDR3 length: 16 residues. The germline gives CDR1 SEHNR, CDR2 FQNEAQ (reference sequence). V shed 0 bases and J shed 5 bases, with 13 bases lying between them. The full variable domain, rest sourced from reference TRBV7-9 and TRBJ2-2, is DTGVSQNPRHKITKRGQNVTFRCDPISEHNRLYWYRQTLGQGPEFLTYFQNEAQLEKSRLLSDRFSAERPKGSFSTLEIQRTEQGDSAMYLCASSLAGEGSTGELFFGEGSRLTVL.

Ten or more counts support this clonotype. The CDR3 DNA follows: TGCAGTGCTAGAGATTTTTCGCAGGGTTCGGGGGTGTACTCCTACGAGCAGTACTTC. This translates into CSARDFSQGSGVYSYEQYF. The chain employs TRBV20-1 and TRBJ2-7, with D possibly TRBD2 on 6 matching bases. V was pared by 0 bases and J by 0 bases, with 24 bases between. Germline V CDR1 and CDR2: DFQATT, SNEGSKA (reference sequence). This CDR3 has 19 residues.

This clonotype is medium-sized (0.01 to 0.1%) in the sample. This sequence joins TRBV5-1 and TRBJ1-1; tentative D call: TRBD1 (6 bases). V shed 4 bases and J shed 0 bases, with 13 bases lying between them. Germline V CDR1 and CDR2: SGHRS, YFSETQ. This CDR3 spans 15 amino acids. DNA of the CDR3: TGCGCCAGCAGCCTAGGGGGGGACATGAACACTGAAGCTTTCTTT. Amino acid sequence: CASSLGGDMNTEAFF.

By its share, this clonotype is medium-sized. V and J are TRBV9 and TRBJ1-1; D gene ambiguous. The germline V and J ends were trimmed by 0 bases and 7 bases, with 13 bases remaining between them. Germline assignment: CDR1 SGDLS and CDR2 YYNGEE. The CDR3 runs 14 residues. In DNA form, the CDR3 reads TGTGCCAGCAGCGTAGGAAGCAGACCGATTGAAGCTTTCTTT. Its protein product is CASSVGSRPIEAFF.

This clonotype was recorded many times. This chain links TRBV3-1 with TRBJ1-4; D is possibly TRBD1 (6 bases). The CDR3 consists of 15 residues. Trimming removed 0 bases at V and 6 bases at J, with 11 bases between. Germline loops: CDR1 LGHDT, CDR2 YNNKEL (reference sequence). The CDR3 DNA reads as TGTGCCAGCAGCCAAGATGCGGCAGGGGATGAAAAACTGTTTTTT. Translation: CASSQDAAGDEKLFF.

This clonotype is labeled medium-sized. This chain joins TRBV7-9 and TRBJ2-1; unclear D gene. Germline CDR1 and CDR2: SEHNR and FQNEAQ (reference sequence). The CDR3 is 10 residues long. V was cut by 1 base and J by 9 bases, with 1 base left in between. The CDR3 reads CASSLGEQFF. CDR3 coding DNA: TGTGCCAGCAGCTTAGGTGAGCAGTTCTTC.

This clonotype was detected only a few times. The germline gene is not matched at one end of the junction; a read error may be the cause. The V call is TRBV7-2, the J call TRBJ2-7; 15 bases are shared with TRBD2. The CDR3 contains 14 residues. Germline V gene lookup returns CDR1 SGHTA and CDR2 FQGNSA. As DNA, the CDR3 is TGTGCCAGCAGCCCCCGGACTAGCGGGGGGGCCGCGGACTTC. Its protein product is CASSPRTSGGAADF.

By share, this clonotype counts as medium-sized. The chain has TRBV29-1 and TRBJ2-7; 9 bases line up with TRBD2. The junction had 10 bases not matched to a gene; V was cut back by 0 bases and J by 4 bases. This CDR3 has 16 amino acids. Germline CDR1 reads SQVTM; CDR2 reads ANQGSEA. CDR3 in amino acids: CSVEEYRGGANYEQYF. The CDR3 nucleotides read TGCAGCGTTGAAGAGTACCGCGGGGGGGCCAATTACGAGCAGTACTTC.

This clonotype has ten or more counts. The chain links TRBV5-5 to TRBJ1-2; a weak D match, TRBD1 (5 bases). Germline values: CDR1 SGHKS, CDR2 YYEKEE (reference sequence). This CDR3 is built from 16 residues. V was clipped by 4 bases and J by 8 bases, with 24 bases between them. For the CDR3, the DNA is TGTGCCAGCAGCCCGTACTCCATCAGGGTATCGAGAGGCTACACCTTC. This translates into CASSPYSIRVSRGYTF.

This clonotype was detected ten times or more. V gene TRBV5-1 combines with J gene TRBJ1-5; D is unclear. Germline-derived CDR1 and CDR2 are SGHRS and YFSETQ. The CDR3 runs 14 residues. Between the trimmed V and J ends, which lost 0 bases and 3 bases, there was a span of 7 bases. This CDR3 reads CASSLAQINQPQHF. CDR3 nucleotides: TGCGCCAGCAGCTTGGCGCAGATCAATCAGCCCCAGCATTTT.

The V call is TRBV7-6, the J call TRBJ2-6; D gene uncertain. Per germline, CDR1 SGHVS and CDR2 FNYEAQ. The ends were cut back, 5 bases at V and 0 bases at J, with 5 bases in the middle. The CDR3 has 14 amino acids. In DNA form, the CDR3 reads TGTGCCAGCAGCCGGAGCTCTGGGGCCAACGTCCTGACTTTC. Translated, it gives CASSRSSGANVLTF. Supplemented by reference TRBV7-6 and TRBJ2-6, the full variable domain reads GAGVSQSPRYKVTKRGQDVALRCDPISGHVSLYWYRQALGQGPEFLTYFNYEAQQDKSGLPNDRFSAERPEGSISTLTIQRTEQRDSAMYRCASSRSSGANVLTFGAGSRLTVL.

The gene calls are TRBV7-9 and TRBJ2-5; weak D call: TRBD1 (5 bases). There are 16 residues in the CDR3. V gave up 1 base and J gave up 5 bases, with 17 bases separating them. Germline CDR1 and CDR2: SEHNR and FQNEAQ (reference sequence). The CDR3 region has the DNA TGTGCCAGCAGCTTAGGATTTGGGGCGGATACGGAGACCCAGTACTTC. It codes for CASSLGFGADTETQYF.

This clonotype has at least ten counts. The chain uses TRBV9 and TRBJ2-5; possible D gene TRBD2, 8 bases. CDR1 is SGDLS and CDR2 is YYNGEE in the germline V gene. This CDR3 is built from 16 residues. Between the trimmed V and J ends, which lost 3 bases and 3 bases, there was a span of 18 bases. The CDR3 reads CASSENGGGTEETQYF. The DNA for the CDR3 is TGTGCCAGCAGCGAAAACGGCGGGGGGACAGAAGAGACCCAGTACTTC.

This clonotype was recorded at least ten times. This sequence joins TRBV5-1 and TRBJ1-4; no clear D gene. In germline, CDR1 is SGHRS, CDR2 YFSETQ. With 1 base removed from V and 10 bases from J, the gap between germline ends came to 17 bases. The CDR3 runs to 15 residues. The CDR3 DNA follows: TGCGCCAGCAGCTTGAAAGGCGGCAGGAGAAGAAAACTGTTTTTT. Its protein is CASSLKGGRRRKLFF.

The chain employs TRBV7-8 and TRBJ1-3, with 7 bases that match TRBD1. This CDR3 is 19 amino acids long. The germline V gene has CDR1 SGHVS and CDR2 FQNEAQ. J was trimmed by 0 bases and V by 2 bases; bases with no gene match: 13. CDR3 bases: TGTGCCAGCAGCTTAACCCGTAGGACAGGCCCGCGCTCTGGAAACACCATATATTTT. It encodes CASSLTRRTGPRSGNTIYF.

This chain uses TRBV6-5 with TRBJ1-1; D gene ambiguous. Deletions cut 0 bases from V and 0 bases from J, with 5 bases between. The CDR3 length is 14 residues. Germline lookup yields CDR1 MNHEY and CDR2 SVGAGI. The CDR3 DNA follows: TGTGCCAGCAGTTACTCATCTCTGAACACTGAAGCTTTCTTT. Protein: CASSYSSLNTEAFF.

By share of the sample, this clonotype is medium-sized (0.01 to 0.1%). The V call is TRBV6-6, the J call TRBJ1-1; 10 positions agree with TRBD1. Germline V CDR1 and CDR2: MNHNY, SVGAGI (reference sequence). This CDR3 has 18 residues. Trimming at V came to 0 bases and at J to 6 bases, leaving 13 bases not matched to a gene. The CDR3 is CASSYSTMGQGFFAEAFF. CDR3 in DNA: TGTGCCAGCAGTTACTCCACAATGGGACAGGGGTTTTTCGCTGAAGCTTTCTTT.

The V call is TRBV20-1, the J call TRBJ2-2; 10 nucleotides line up with TRBD2. The CDR3 is 16 residues long. J was trimmed by 3 bases and V by 0 bases; bases with no gene match: 4. The germline V gene encodes CDR1 DFQATT and CDR2 SNEGSKA (reference sequence). The CDR3 protein is CSARDGTSGDTGELFF. The CDR3 coding sequence is TGCAGTGCTAGAGATGGCACTAGCGGGGACACCGGGGAGCTGTTTTTT.

By sample fraction, this clonotype is medium-sized. The CDR3 reads CASSQGPTYEQYF. CDR3 coding DNA: TGCGCCAGCAGCCAAGGACCTACCTACGAGCAGTACTTC. This chain uses TRBV4-1 with TRBJ2-7; no reliable D call. Trimming cost V 1 base and J 2 bases, with 6 bases left between them. CDR3 size: 13 residues. Germline V gene data show CDR1 as MGHRA and CDR2 as YSYEKL.